This TCR beta chain was sequenced in a study of regulatory T cells in long-lasting Graves disease (dated by TCRdb to the early 2020s). Concerning the study at large: Antithyroid drugs had been taken for less than 3 months by newly diagnosed Graves' disease patients. Peripheral blood TCR sequencing and RNA sequencing compared persistent Graves' disease patients with newly diagnosed Graves' disease patients. The study took place in China and was registered as a clinical trial. TCR sequencing covered some 13 persistent and around 20 newly diagnosed Graves' disease patients, some 35 samples in total.

The paper's findings and limits, for the study overall: The authors noted that the small sample size was a limitation that may lower accuracy. TRBV28, TRBJ1-2 and TRBJ2-5 were preferentially used in persistent disease, while TRBV20-1 and TRBJ2-1 were favored in newly diagnosed disease. Persistent Graves' disease patients showed lower TCR Shannon entropy and fewer highly expanded clones than newly diagnosed patients, suggesting clonal expansion. Sequencing and analysis were restricted to the TCR beta chain. The study examined only peripheral blood because the primary lesion, thyroid tissue, could not be accessed. More public clonotypes were shared among persistent patients (about 2,800) than among newly diagnosed patients (roughly 1,000).

The library was generated by multiplex PCR. Sequencing relied on an Illumina HiSeq 4000. To build TCR beta libraries, CDR3 regions were amplified by Arm-PCR using iRepertoire HTBI primers. PCR products were gel purified before sequencing. In the original analysis: Gene usage analysis of CDR3 amino acid clonotypes used the 62 TRBV and around 13 TRBJ segments found across samples. Filtered high-quality paired reads were merged into contigs using COPE and FqMerger. BLAST was used to align contigs to IMGT TRBV, TRBD and TRBJ reference genes, and CDR3 was defined according to IMGT. Any clonotype with a frequency above 0.1% was counted as a highly expanded clone. Repertoire diversity was measured by Shannon entropy, and V-J evenness by the Gini coefficient. A clonotype was considered public if more than one individual shared it. TCRdb itself trimmed the public reads at Q25 with fastp, ran MiXCR and retained productive beta chains. Merged by CDR3 protein, the rows form single entries marked with the most common genes and DNA. It is TCRdb's table, rather than the study itself, that gives the V and J calls and clone size. The sample table holds under 800,000 distinct CDR3 sequences, of which approximately 15% were seen once. The ten top clones hold more than 15% of the sample.

The time point label on this specimen signifies: newly diagnosed GD, antithyroid drugs for less than 3 months. For both TCR sequencing and RNA sequencing, RNA was extracted from PBMCs in TRIzol. The diagnosis of Graves' disease followed American Thyroid Association guidelines. The patients came from an endocrinology department in Xi'an, China. Each patient gave around 9 milliliters of peripheral blood, collected in an EDTA anticoagulant tube. Ficoll Paque Plus density gradient separation was used to isolate PBMCs, and no further T cell sorting was done. RNA quality was checked with an Agilent 2100 Bioanalyzer and agarose gel, and concentration with a NanoDrop 2000. About this clonotype itself: No antigen is known for it. No base quality values were provided; no much bigger clone lies one nucleotide off.

The CDR3 holds 16 amino acids from the cysteine to the phenylalanine. The DNA shown is the 48-base CDR3, in frame from base 1. V drops 1 base and J drops 0 bases, leaving 12 bases in between. The germline V gene yields KGHSH for CDR1 and LQKENI for CDR2. These data were also reused for a study on T cells in Graves' hyperthyroidism and ophthalmopathy. Per that second paper: Graves' hyperthyroidism was defined as stable when no progression to ophthalmopathy occurred over 18 months of follow-up. Hyperthyroidism patients were newly diagnosed, with disease duration under 2 months, and aged 18 to 65 years. Exclusion was applied to patients with uncontrolled infections, other autoimmune diseases, pregnancy or lactation. Clinical symptoms, serum thyroxine and TRAb, thyroid ultrasound, and orbital computed tomography formed the basis for the diagnoses. A first-round RT-PCR of the TCR CDR3 used the HTBI primer set with the Qiagen OneStep RT-PCR kit. Most expanded thyroid clonotypes (frequency above 0.001) were also detected in blood, a finding suggesting that blood repertoires may reflect thyroid immune responses. A 13 V-J signature model separated ophthalmopathy from stable hyperthyroidism, with approximately 87% sensitivity and about 81% specificity in cross-validation and 80%/75% in testing. In validation, the model predicted progression to ophthalmopathy a median of roughly 6.1 months before onset, with about 71% sensitivity and more than 72% specificity. To identify TCR V-J signatures that set the groups apart, the researchers used a discovery cohort of more than 95 patients, made up of about 44 with Graves' ophthalmopathy and about 60 with stable Graves' hyperthyroidism. Whether ophthalmopathy could be predicted prospectively was tested in an independent validation cohort made up of 18 hyperthyroidism patients plus 17 patients who later progressed to ophthalmopathy. The 90 to 100 discovery patients were randomly divided into training and test sets at a 7:3 ratio. In six Graves' hyperthyroidism patients, the study also compared T-cell repertoires from thyroid tissue with T-cell repertoires from blood. Once sampling was done, hyperthyroidism patients were given methimazole at a starting dose of 30 mg daily, whereas ophthalmopathy patients were given high-dose intravenous methylprednisolone. Libraries were constructed in a second round of multiplex PCR, after which size selection and purification were carried out. The libraries were sequenced on an Illumina HiSeq2000 using paired-end 100 bp reads. SOAPnuke was used to process the raw data, with reads discarded if the reads contained adapters or uncalled bases, had a mean Phred below 15, or lacked an exact constant-primer or identifier match. COPE v1.2.5 was used to merge the high-quality paired reads, and each unique nucleotide sequence was defined as a clonotype. MiTCR v1.1 was used to align the clonotypes against IMGT TRBV, TRBD and TRBJ reference segments. Only V-J combinations with frequency above 0.0001, covering roughly 99% of repertoires, were analysed. A TCS score was defined as the ratio between F50 (clonal expansion) and ExV (chaos), using BLOSUM62-based TCRdist between CDR3 peptides within each V-J. Welch's t-statistics and random forest reduced around 550 V-J features to about 12, which were used in a naive Bayes classifier (R e1071). No statistical method was used to set the sample size in advance, and investigators knew the group allocation. The paper describes TCR Vbeta CDR3 sequencing of fewer than 150 peripheral blood samples, made up of some 42 ophthalmopathy patients, approximately 73 hyperthyroidism patients and 17 progressor patients.

Here the chain combines TRBV18 and TRBJ1-1; TRBD1 is a possible D gene, resting on 6 matching bases. This clonotype originated in a woman in her twenties or thirties with Graves disease. Donor details come from another sample of the same person, matched by shared clones. Here the sequenced sample was peripheral blood mononuclear cells (PBMCs), taken at new diagnosis, from a patient treated with antithyroid drugs. The CDR3 protein sequence reads: CASSPQGGPMNTEAFF. The DNA is TGTGCCAGCTCACCACAAGGGGGGCCCATGAACACTGAAGCTTTCTTT. Supplemented by the reference TRBV18 and TRBJ1-1 proteins around the CDR3, the complete variable domain is NAGVMQNPRHLVRRRGQEARLRCSPMKGHSHVYWYRQLPEEGLKFMVYLQKENIIDESGMPKERFSAEFPKEGPSILRIQQVVRGDSAAYFCASSPQGGPMNTEAFFGQGTRLTVV.